This TCR beta chain emerged from a study of Ad26.COV2.S vaccination and SARS-CoV-2 variants. Overall study context: The trial was COV1001 and the donor's arm was Ad26.COV2.S.

General study findings and limits: Greater spike-specific TCR breadth was seen in vaccine recipients than in placebo recipients.

On this clone itself: Its target is unknown.

The germline CDR1 and CDR2 sequences are MNHNY and SVGAGI (reference sequence). The CDR3 has 15 residues. The V gene lost 6 bases and the J gene lost 3 bases, with 14 bases spanning the gap. The protocol was immunoSEQ multiplex PCR, while the TCRdb copy is restricted to in-frame clones and leaves out a portion. The repertoire includes 510,000 or so clones, 87% of them detected once, and 10% to 15% sits in the top ten. As to treatment: over 15 received Ad26.COV2.S at low or high dose, single or two shots; several received placebo; per-sample allocation not given. Sample collection was performed on day 63 after the first vaccine or placebo injection.

This TCR was sampled from a person aged 18-60 years who received the Ad26.COV2.S COVID-19 vaccine or a placebo. Sample: peripheral blood, taken in a trial of Ad26.COV2.S vaccine versus placebo. The rearrangement uses TRBV6-6 and TRBJ2-2, with D unresolved. CDR3 sequence reads: CASSGIHGDTGELFF. The CDR3 nucleotides read TGTGCCAGCAGCGGCATTCATGGGGACACCGGGGAGCTGTTTTTT.